There are a few counts of the clone carrying this T cell receptor (beta chain). This record belongs to a study of T cells in Graves' hyperthyroidism and ophthalmopathy. V was pared by 6 bases and J by 5 bases, with 6 bases of the junction left unmatched. The germline V gene encodes CDR1 MNHNS and CDR2 SASEGT. The CDR3 is 14 amino acids. Using RNA transcripts as the source, TCR beta CDR3 regions were amplified. Researchers ran a first-round RT-PCR on the TCR CDR3 using the HTBI primer set. Using its own MiXCR run on the multiplex PCR reads, TCRdb lists one record per CDR3 protein. The sample includes around 370,000 distinct CDR3 sequences, less than 20% of them seen just once. Out of over 9 ml of fresh peripheral blood came the PBMCs.

What was sequenced was blood. The rearrangement uses TRBV6-1 and TRBJ2-5, with 10 bases fitting TRBD1. The receptor's source is a man aged 18 to 30 with Graves' ophthalmopathy. Written as DNA, the CDR3 is TGTGCCAGCAGGGGACAGGGGCTCGGGGAGACCCAGTACTTC. Translation: CASRGQGLGETQYF.